The 13 T cell receptor beta chains reported below all come from one sample, sequenced in a study of CD8 T cells in ankylosing spondylitis. General observations from the study: Seemingly distinctive of ankylosing spondylitis blood was a TCR beta motif formed by eight highly homologous variants.

TCRdb redid the calling of the 5' RACE reads with MiXCR, one entry per CDR3 protein. The data hold hundreds of thousands of distinct CDR3 sequences, with roughly 25% observed a single time. These receptors' antigens are unknown. What was sequenced was blood, either unsorted or a sorted T cell fraction (not recorded which). The receptors shown here come from a male donor with ankylosing spondylitis.

There are many counts of this clonotype. V gene TRBV10-3 combines with J gene TRBJ2-1, with D possibly called TRBD1 or TRBD2 (5 bases each). The CDR3 length is 15 residues. V shed 4 bases and J shed 0 bases, with 10 bases lying between them. In germline, CDR1 is ENHRY, CDR2 SYGVKD. The CDR3 nucleotides read TGTGCCATCAGTGGAGGGGTCAGCTCCTACAATGAGCAGTTCTTC. Encoded protein: CAISGGVSSYNEQFF.

This clonotype was seen only a few times. This sequence joins TRBV5-1 and TRBJ2-3; TRBD2 agrees at 8 bases. Germline V gene data show CDR1 as SGHRS and CDR2 as YFSETQ. Trimming cost V 0 bases and J 4 bases; bases outside gene matches: 4. The CDR3 has 15 amino acids. The CDR3 is CASSLEAGAPDTQYF. As DNA, the CDR3 is TGCGCCAGCAGCTTGGAAGCGGGAGCCCCAGATACGCAGTATTTT.

This chain uses TRBV7-2 with TRBJ2-1; 11 nucleotides line up with TRBD2. CDR3 length: 15 amino acids. The junction had 4 bases not matched to a gene; V was cut back by 7 bases and J by 2 bases. Germline values: CDR1 SGHTA, CDR2 FQGNSA. The CDR3 reads CASILTSGTYNEQFF. CDR3 DNA: TGTGCCAGCATTTTGACTAGCGGGACCTACAATGAGCAGTTCTTC.

This clonotype has only a few counts. A single base separates this from a much larger clone, so it may be a read error. The rearrangement links TRBV20-1 to TRBJ2-1; D is unresolved. This CDR3 is 13 amino acids long. Germline CDR1 is DFQATT and CDR2 is SNEGSKA (reference sequence). Trimming removed 8 bases at V and 0 bases at J, with 11 bases between. In nucleotides, the CDR3 is TGCAGTCCTACCTTGAGCTCCTACAATGAGCAGTTCTTC. This translates into CSPTLSSYNEQFF.

The J gene is TRBJ1-5, the V gene TRBV20-1; D ambiguous. CDR1 is DFQATT and CDR2 is SNEGSKA in the germline V gene (reference sequence). Trimming pared 7 bases from V and 0 bases from J, leaving 25 bases between. The CDR3 extends over 18 amino acids. The CDR3 sequence is CSGRAPDVPIYSNQPQHF. The CDR3 region has the DNA TGCAGTGGCCGGGCTCCAGACGTCCCCATCTATAGCAATCAGCCCCAGCATTTT.

The rearrangement links TRBV20-1 to TRBJ2-7, with D maybe TRBD2 (7 bases). The CDR3 covers 14 residues. V lost 6 bases, J lost 4 bases, and 19 bases lay in between. Per germline, CDR1 DFQATT and CDR2 SNEGSKA (reference sequence). The CDR3 sequence: CSATEGEGVYEQYF. CDR3 DNA sequence: TGCAGTGCCACGGAGGGGGAGGGCGTGTACGAGCAGTACTTC.

The V call is TRBV5-1, the J call TRBJ2-5; D is tentatively TRBD1 or TRBD2 (6 bases each). The V gene's germline CDR1 is SGHRS and CDR2 YFSETQ. The germline V and J ends were trimmed by 0 bases and 3 bases, with 21 bases remaining between them. This CDR3 comprises 18 residues. CDR3 DNA sequence: TGCGCCAGCAGCTTGGACCCCGGGGGACATAGGTGGGAAGAGACCCAGTACTTC. This translates into CASSLDPGGHRWEETQYF. The full variable domain, rest sourced from reference TRBV5-1 and TRBJ2-5, is KAGVTQTPRYLIKTRGQQVTLSCSPISGHRSVSWYQQTPGQGLQFLFEYFSETQRNKGNFPGRFSGRQFSNSRSEMNVSTLELGDSALYLCASSLDPGGHRWEETQYFGPGTRLLVL.

CDR3 sequence (DNA): TGTGCCAGCAGCTTACTAGCGGGATTCAATGAGCAGTTCTTC. It specifies CASSLLAGFNEQFF. The rearrangement links TRBV7-2 to TRBJ2-1; TRBD2 matches at 9 bases. The CDR3 extends over 14 amino acids. Germline CDR1 and CDR2: SGHTA and FQGNSA. Trimming cost V 2 bases and J 6 bases; bases outside gene matches: 2.

This clonotype has just a few counts. V usage is TRBV5-1 and J usage is TRBJ1-1; D is unresolved. Germline CDR1 is SGHRS and CDR2 is YFSETQ. This CDR3 region has 14 residues. The V end lost 4 bases, the J end lost 1 base, and 11 bases lay between the germline ends. The CDR3 bases are TGCGCCAGCAGCGTGACATACGAGAACACTGAAGCTTTCTTT. This translates into CASSVTYENTEAFF. Based on the CDR3 plus reference TRBV5-1 and TRBJ1-1, the full variable domain is KAGVTQTPRYLIKTRGQQVTLSCSPISGHRSVSWYQQTPGQGLQFLFEYFSETQRNKGNFPGRFSGRQFSNSRSEMNVSTLELGDSALYLCASSVTYENTEAFFGQGTRLTVV.

This clonotype appeared many times. The genes are TRBV20-1 and TRBJ2-1; 11 bases map to TRBD2. The CDR3 is 16 residues long. Trimming cost V 5 bases and J 7 bases; bases outside gene matches: 13. Germline CDR1 DFQATT, CDR2 SNEGSKA (reference sequence). CDR3 nucleotide sequence: TGCAGTGCTCTGTTGCTTAGCGGGAGGGCCGGTAATGAGCAGTTCTTC. This codes for CSALLLSGRAGNEQFF.

This clonotype came up a few times. V usage is TRBV10-3 and J usage is TRBJ2-5; tentative D call: TRBD2 (6 bases). Looked up from germline, CDR1 is ENHRY and CDR2 is SYGVKD. Trimming cost V 4 bases and J 5 bases, with 17 bases left between them. The CDR3 is 15 amino acids. The CDR3 loop reads CAISGLNGGKETQYF. CDR3 sequence (DNA): TGTGCCATCAGTGGCTTGAACGGAGGGAAGGAGACCCAGTACTTC.

This clonotype has more than one count but fewer than ten. Lacking the conserved final phenylalanine or tryptophan, this CDR3 likely reflects a read error. The V gene is TRBV9, the J gene TRBJ2-7; perhaps D is TRBD1 or TRBD2 (5 bases each). The germline V gene has CDR1 SGDLS and CDR2 YYNGEE. The CDR3 spans 13 residues. The ends were cut back, 3 bases at V and 6 bases at J, with 13 bases in the middle. This CDR3 is CASSARDLSEQYS. The DNA for the CDR3 is TGTGCCAGCAGCGCCAGGGACCTATCCGAGCAGTACTCC.

The genes are TRBV20-1 and TRBJ1-1; TRBD1 is a possible D gene (6 bases). Germline CDR1 and CDR2: DFQATT and SNEGSKA (reference sequence). CDR3 length equals 13 residues. Trimming shortened V by 4 bases and J by 1 base, and 10 bases separated the two germline ends. The CDR3, as DNA: TGCAGTGCTACCGGGACAAAGAACACTGAAGCTTTCTTT. This translates into CSATGTKNTEAFF.